The 23 T cell receptor beta chains below all came from one sample that was sequenced in a study of tumor-infiltrating lymphocytes in primary liver carcinoma. Starting from 500 ng of total RNA, TCR beta cDNA was produced with a primer in the constant region. Three nested multiplex PCR rounds of slightly modified ARM-PCR generated TCR beta libraries. Primers for the first two PCR rounds were TRBV1-TRBV30 forward primers and a C-beta reverse primer (around 10 cycles per round). MiXCR was run by TCRdb on the multiplex PCR reads, yielding one entry per CDR3 protein. Found here are 50,000 to 60,000 distinct CDR3 sequences, about 78% of them singletons; the top ten hold roughly 24%. The approximately 17-32 mg bulk tissue piece was not sorted before simultaneous RNA and DNA extraction. Sequences were obtained from liver tumor tissue from sampling region 5. Stated subset: tumor region T5, tumor centre. The receptors were sampled from a man aged 40-55 years with primary liver carcinoma and hepatitis B virus infection.

For this clonotype: Relative to the germline gene, one junction end is altered; a read error may explain this. This chain links TRBV7-8 with TRBJ2-5; TRBD2 aligns across 7 bases. This CDR3 comprises 16 residues. CDR1 and CDR2 (germline): SGHVS, FQNEAQ. CDR3 nucleotides: TGTGCCAGCAGCCGGAGGGCGGGAGTGAGGGGAGAGACTCAGTACTTC. Translated, it gives CASSRRAGVRGETQYF.

This clonotype was counted a single time. The V gene is TRBV29-1, the J gene TRBJ1-1; D is unclear. Trimming removed 7 bases from V and 5 bases from J, with 14 bases in between. This CDR3 contains 12 residues. Per the germline V gene, CDR1 is SQVTM and CDR2 is ANQGSEA. The CDR3 bases are TGCAGCGCCATCGGACGGAGGACTGAAGCTTTCTTT. It codes for CSAIGRRTEAFF.

Regarding this clonotype: One end of the junction does not line up with germline, which may come from a read error. CDR3 loop: CTSSQVGGTGELFF. CDR3 DNA: TGCACCAGCAGCCAAGTAGGGGGCACTGGGGAGCTGTTTTTT. The chain recombines TRBV4-3 with TRBJ2-2; 7 nucleotides line up with TRBD1. The length of the CDR3 is 14 residues. Germline loops: CDR1 LGHNA, CDR2 YSLEER.

With regard to this clonotype: At one boundary the junction diverges from the germline segment, which might be a read error. This chain connects TRBV12-3 or TRBV12-4 to TRBJ2-7; the match to TRBD2 covers 14 bases. The CDR3 has 16 residues. The CDR3 DNA follows: TGTGCCAGCAGTTTTCCTGGGACTAGCGGGAGAGGCGAGCAGCACTTC. Translating it yields CASSFPGTSGRGEQHF.

A note on this clonotype: Mismatch with germline at one junction end may stem from a read error. The chain employs TRBV12-3 or TRBV12-4 and TRBJ2-3; a possible D gene is TRBD2 (5 bases). The CDR3 totals 15 residues. CDR3 in amino acids: CASSYERAEFYTQYF. The CDR3 DNA reads TGTGCCAGTAGTTACGAGAGGGCTGAATTCTATACGCAGTATTTT.

Concerning this clonotype: A read error may account for a junction end that differs from germline. The rearrangement links TRBV29-1 to TRBJ1-2, with D uncertain. Per the germline V gene, CDR1 is SQVTM and CDR2 is ANQGSEA. The CDR3 contains 14 residues. This chain's CDR3 is CSVKFGQSIYGHTF. For the CDR3, the DNA is TGTAGCGTCAAGTTTGGTCAGTCGATCTATGGCCACACCTTC. Drawing the rest from reference TRBV29-1 and TRBJ1-2, the complete variable domain is SAVISQKPSRDICQRGTSLTIQCQVDSQVTMMFWYRQQPGQSLTLIATANQGSEATYESGFVIDKFPISRPNLTFSTLTVSNMSPEDSSIYLCSVKFGQSIYGHTFGSGTRLTVV.

J is TRBJ1-3 and V is TRBV18; tentative D call: TRBD1 (6 bases). The V end lost 2 bases, the J end lost 1 base, and 12 bases lay between the germline ends. The CDR3 contains 16 residues. CDR1 KGHSH and CDR2 LQKENI come from the germline V gene. The CDR3 DNA reads as TGTGCCAGCTCACCAAGGACAGTGGCTTCTGGAAACACCATATATTTT. The encoded protein is CASSPRTVASGNTIYF.

The chain uses TRBV6-2 or TRBV6-3 and TRBJ2-1, with 12 bases matching TRBD1. Trimming at V came to 7 bases and at J to 10 bases, leaving 11 bases not matched to a gene. Germline CDR1 MNHEY, CDR2 SVGEGT. The CDR3 is 15 residues long. The CDR3 sequence: CASTEPGQGATEQFF. CDR3 sequence (DNA): TGTGCCAGCACCGAACCGGGACAGGGGGCAACGGAGCAGTTCTTC.

A single count supports this clonotype. The conserved final phenylalanine or tryptophan is absent from the CDR3, which likely points to a read error. It is unclear where the CDR3 begins or ends on the DNA, so no DNA is shown, and the CDR3 is as TCRdb lists it. The chain combines TRBV11-2 with TRBJ2-7; the table names TRBD2, a call not compared with the DNA. Germline CDR1 reads SGHAT; CDR2 reads FQNNGV. The CDR3 adds up to 17 amino acids, both ends counted. The CDR3 is CASRQGLAGGWSYDQYL.

As to this clonotype: This clone may be a read error of a much larger clone one base away. The chain recombines TRBV2 with TRBJ2-6, with D maybe TRBD1 (5 bases). The CDR3 runs to 13 residues. Germline V gives CDR1 SNHLY, CDR2 FYNNEI. The CDR3 bases are TGTGCCAGCAGTGCCCCTGGGGCCAACGTCCCGACTTTC. The encoded protein is CASSAPGANVPTF.

The rearrangement joins TRBV4-3 to TRBJ2-1; D perhaps matches TRBD2 (6 bases). The CDR3 is 16 residues long. CDR1 and CDR2 (germline): LGHNA, YSLEER. V was cut by 6 bases and J by 5 bases, with 20 bases left in between. The CDR3 nucleotides are TGCGCCAGCAGTCAACATAGGTGCGGGATTCACAATGAGCAGTTCTTC. Translated: CASSQHRCGIHNEQFF.

To note about this clonotype: One end of the junction is discordant with germline, which a read error may explain. The chain combines TRBV13 with TRBJ2-4; D could derive from TRBD1 or TRBD2 (5 bases each). This CDR3 is built from 16 residues. Per the germline V gene, CDR1 is PRHDT and CDR2 is FYEKMQ (reference sequence). CDR3 amino acids: CASSLGKGRLQNIRYF. The CDR3 DNA reads as TGTGCCAGCAGCCTAGGGAAGGGACGGCTACAAAACATTCGGTACTTC.

In this sample, this clonotype turned up many times. CDR3 nucleotides: TGCGCCAGCAGCTTGGACGGGCAGAACCCTGGAAACACCATATATTTT. Its translation is CASSLDGQNPGNTIYF. The chain couples TRBV5-1 to TRBJ1-3; D gene uncertain. The CDR3 is 16 amino acids. Per the germline V gene, CDR1 is SGHRS and CDR2 is YFSETQ. V lost 0 bases and J lost 2, with 12 bases in between.

The V gene is TRBV6-1, the J gene TRBJ1-5; D gene unclear. The CDR3 totals 15 residues. The germline gives CDR1 MNHNS, CDR2 SASEGT. The CDR3 sequence is CTSSERAYSNQPQHF. The CDR3 bases are TGTACAAGCAGTGAACGGGCGTATAGCAATCAGCCCCAGCATTTT.

This clonotype was observed many times. The chain uses TRBV6-2 or TRBV6-3 and TRBJ2-3; 8 bases line up with TRBD2. Germline V gene sequence: CDR1 MNHEY, CDR2 SVGEGT. With 9 bases clipped from V and 10 bases from J, the junction kept 12 bases outside the gene matches. The CDR3 consists of 13 residues. The DNA of the CDR3 is TGTGCCAGTTCCGCTGGGACTAGAACCCCGCAGTATTTT. Residues: CASSAGTRTPQYF.

CDR3 in amino acids: CARGPRGGQPQHF. CDR3 sequence (DNA): TGTGCCAGAGGCCCTAGGGGGGGTCAGCCCCAGCATTTT. The chain employs TRBV12-3 or TRBV12-4 and TRBJ1-5, with D perhaps matching TRBD1 (6 bases). The CDR3 has 13 amino acids. V was clipped by 9 bases and J by 6 bases, with 15 bases between them.

For this clonotype: As the CDR3 is not closed by the conserved phenylalanine or tryptophan, this likely results from a read error. The DNA is omitted, as the CDR3 cannot be located on it reliably, and the CDR3 follows TCRdb's listing. This chain uses TRBV11-3 with TRBJ2-1. The CDR3 extends over 14 residues, inclusive of both ends. CDR1 SGHNT and CDR2 YENEEA come from the germline V gene. The CDR3 is CASSLGVSNNEQFI.

A word on this clonotype: Its ends do not fully match the called genes, so a read error is possible. The DNA of the CDR3 is TGTGCCAGCTGTCATTCTCCGGGACGCAGCTCCTACGAGCGGTACTTC. Amino acid sequence: CASCHSPGRSSYERYF. V usage is TRBV6-6 and J usage is TRBJ2-7; D is perhaps TRBD1 or TRBD2 (5 bases each). The CDR3 totals 16 residues. Germline V gene data show CDR1 as MNHNY and CDR2 as SVGAGI (reference sequence).

In the case of this clonotype: One end of the junction is discordant with germline, which a read error may explain. The chain joins TRBV11-1 to TRBJ2-6; D gene unclear. CDR1 SGHAT and CDR2 FQDESV come from the germline V gene (reference sequence). The CDR3 is made up of 14 amino acids. The CDR3 region is CASSWISRANALTF. The CDR3 DNA reads as TGTGCCAGCAGCTGGATCTCTAGGGCCAACGCCCTGACTTTC.

This clonotype was detected only a few times. This chain joins TRBV11-2 and TRBJ2-2; TRBD1 aligns across 8 bases. V shed 6 bases and J 8 bases; nucleotides not matched to a gene: 11. This CDR3 has 15 residues. The germline V gene has CDR1 SGHAT and CDR2 FQNNGV. The CDR3 is CASRLNDRGAGELFF. The CDR3, as DNA: TGTGCCAGCAGATTAAACGACAGGGGTGCTGGGGAGCTGTTTTTT.

In regard to this clonotype: The junction shows a germline mismatch at one end, possibly a read error. The chain carries TRBV6-5 and TRBJ2-1; 10 nucleotides agree with TRBD2. Germline lookup yields CDR1 MNHEY and CDR2 SVGAGI. The CDR3 extends over 19 amino acids. The DNA of the CDR3 is TGTGCCAGCAGTTACTCCGGACTAGCGGACCAAAATAGGTACAACGAGCAGTTCTTC. Its translation is CASSYSGLADQNRYNEQFF.

This clonotype was detected only once. The V gene is TRBV29-1, the J gene TRBJ2-1; TRBD2 might be the D (6 bases). V dropped 7 bases and J dropped 4 bases, with 20 bases sitting between them. The CDR3 covers 15 residues. Per germline, CDR1 SQVTM and CDR2 ANQGSEA. The CDR3 protein is CSGALMAGSYNEQFF. The CDR3 DNA reads as TGCAGCGGGGCTTTAATGGCGGGAAGTTACAATGAGCAGTTCTTC.

In the case of this clonotype: Sequence at one end of the junction differs from germline and may be a read error. This chain connects TRBV11-1 to TRBJ2-4, with TRBD2 identical over 9 bases. Per germline, CDR1 SGHAT and CDR2 FQDESV (reference sequence). The CDR3 runs to 17 residues. CDR3 in DNA: TGTGCCTGCAGCTTTCCCGGGACTAGCAGTATCAAAAACATTCAGTACTTC. Amino acids: CACSFPGTSSIKNIQYF. The complete variable domain, with remaining parts taken from reference TRBV11-1 and TRBJ2-4, reads EAEVAQSPRYKITEKSQAVAFWCDPISGHATLYWYRQILGQGPELLVQFQDESVVDDSQLPKDRFSAERLKGVDSTLKIQPAELGDSAMYLCACSFPGTSSIKNIQYFGAGTRLSVL.